This entry features one TCR beta chain sequence. The repertoire was sequenced with immunoSEQ multiplex PCR; TCRdb's copy has only in-frame clones and lacks some. The repertoire holds around 50,000 clones, about 91% seen once, with approximately 1.1% in the top ten. These data originate in a study of T cell changes during pregnancy in multiple sclerosis. The germline V gene encodes CDR1 KGHSH and CDR2 LQKENI. This CDR3 is built from 16 residues. V shed 3 bases and J shed 5 bases, with 16 bases lying between them. Sequenced material: peripheral blood, taken after pregnancy. The TCR was taken from a female donor in good health, enrolled as a control in a pregnancy study. J is TRBJ1-4 and V is TRBV18; possible D gene TRBD1, 5 bases. The CDR3 sequence is CASSPNAAGVNEKLFF. The CDR3 bases are TGTGCCAGCTCACCTAACGCAGCGGGGGTGAATGAAAAACTGTTTTTT.